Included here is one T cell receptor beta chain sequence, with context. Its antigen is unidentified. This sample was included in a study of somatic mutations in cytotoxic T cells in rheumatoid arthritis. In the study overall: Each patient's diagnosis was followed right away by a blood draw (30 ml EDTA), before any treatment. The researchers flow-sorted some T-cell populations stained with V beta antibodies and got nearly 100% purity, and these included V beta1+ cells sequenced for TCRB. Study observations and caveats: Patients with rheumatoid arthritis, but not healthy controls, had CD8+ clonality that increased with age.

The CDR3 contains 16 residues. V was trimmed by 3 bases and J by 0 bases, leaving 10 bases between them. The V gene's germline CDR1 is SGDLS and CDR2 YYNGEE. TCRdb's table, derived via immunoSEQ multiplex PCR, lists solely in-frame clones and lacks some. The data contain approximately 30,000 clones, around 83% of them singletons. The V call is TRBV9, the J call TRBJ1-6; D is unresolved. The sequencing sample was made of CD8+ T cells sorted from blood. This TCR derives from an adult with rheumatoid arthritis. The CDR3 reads CASSADGSSYNSPLHF. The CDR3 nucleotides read TGTGCCAGCAGCGCGGACGGTAGCTCCTATAATTCACCCCTCCACTTT.